The clone carrying this T cell receptor (beta chain) was recorded many times. A second PCR of 7 to 11 cycles used a sample-barcoded 5' primer and a J-beta primer mix. TCRdb re-called the 5' RACE reads through MiXCR, storing one row per CDR3 protein. The profile shows fewer than 2,000,000 distinct CDR3 sequences, roughly a third of them singletons. There are 14 residues in the CDR3. The V and J ends lost 0 bases and 9 bases respectively, with 12 bases between them. The germline CDR1 and CDR2 sequences are MNHEY and SVGEGT. This entry belongs to a study of blood T cells in healthy people across ages. The V gene is TRBV6-2 or TRBV6-3, the J gene TRBJ2-1, with D perhaps matching TRBD2 (6 bases). Sequenced: blood. This TCR was recovered from a woman in her twenties or thirties in good health. Here the CDR3 DNA reads TGTGCCAGCAGTTACTCCTCCCACGGGAGTGAGCAGTTCTTC. Its protein is CASSYSSHGSEQFF.